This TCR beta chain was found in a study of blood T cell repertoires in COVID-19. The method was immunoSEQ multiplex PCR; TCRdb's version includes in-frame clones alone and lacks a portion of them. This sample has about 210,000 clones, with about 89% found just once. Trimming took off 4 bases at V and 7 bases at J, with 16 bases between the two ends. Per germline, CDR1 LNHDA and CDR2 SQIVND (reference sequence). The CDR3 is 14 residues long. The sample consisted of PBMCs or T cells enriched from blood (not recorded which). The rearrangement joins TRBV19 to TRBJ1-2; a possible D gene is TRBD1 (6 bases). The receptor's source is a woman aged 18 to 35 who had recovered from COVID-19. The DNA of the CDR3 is TGTGCCAGTAGTACCAGACAGGCGACAGGTGGCTACACCTTC. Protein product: CASSTRQATGGYTF.